The TCR beta chain under discussion was sequenced for a study of T cells in Graves' hyperthyroidism and ophthalmopathy. Using RNA transcripts as the source, TCR beta CDR3 regions were amplified. HTBI primers were employed in a first-round RT-PCR of the TCR CDR3. TCRdb analysed the multiplex PCR reads with MiXCR anew, one entry per CDR3 protein. This sample has 190,000 or so distinct CDR3 sequences, with around 16% found just once. Disease duration under 2 months; hyperthyroidism patients were aged 18 to 65. Every diagnosis used clinical symptoms, serum thyroxine and TRAb, thyroid ultrasound and orbital computed tomography. This clonotype was counted a few times. With a much larger clone just one base away, this may be a read error. Germline-derived CDR1 and CDR2 are SGHTA and FQGTGA. Trimming took off 7 bases at V and 6 bases at J, with 12 bases between the two ends. CDR3 size: 12 residues.

The sequence was collected from a man between 40 and 49 years old with Graves' hyperthyroidism. The genes are TRBV7-3 and TRBJ1-2; D unclear. The material sequenced was blood. CDR3 nucleotides: TGTGCCAGCAACTCCTCCCGGGATGGCTACACCTTC. Translating it yields CASNSSRDGYTF.